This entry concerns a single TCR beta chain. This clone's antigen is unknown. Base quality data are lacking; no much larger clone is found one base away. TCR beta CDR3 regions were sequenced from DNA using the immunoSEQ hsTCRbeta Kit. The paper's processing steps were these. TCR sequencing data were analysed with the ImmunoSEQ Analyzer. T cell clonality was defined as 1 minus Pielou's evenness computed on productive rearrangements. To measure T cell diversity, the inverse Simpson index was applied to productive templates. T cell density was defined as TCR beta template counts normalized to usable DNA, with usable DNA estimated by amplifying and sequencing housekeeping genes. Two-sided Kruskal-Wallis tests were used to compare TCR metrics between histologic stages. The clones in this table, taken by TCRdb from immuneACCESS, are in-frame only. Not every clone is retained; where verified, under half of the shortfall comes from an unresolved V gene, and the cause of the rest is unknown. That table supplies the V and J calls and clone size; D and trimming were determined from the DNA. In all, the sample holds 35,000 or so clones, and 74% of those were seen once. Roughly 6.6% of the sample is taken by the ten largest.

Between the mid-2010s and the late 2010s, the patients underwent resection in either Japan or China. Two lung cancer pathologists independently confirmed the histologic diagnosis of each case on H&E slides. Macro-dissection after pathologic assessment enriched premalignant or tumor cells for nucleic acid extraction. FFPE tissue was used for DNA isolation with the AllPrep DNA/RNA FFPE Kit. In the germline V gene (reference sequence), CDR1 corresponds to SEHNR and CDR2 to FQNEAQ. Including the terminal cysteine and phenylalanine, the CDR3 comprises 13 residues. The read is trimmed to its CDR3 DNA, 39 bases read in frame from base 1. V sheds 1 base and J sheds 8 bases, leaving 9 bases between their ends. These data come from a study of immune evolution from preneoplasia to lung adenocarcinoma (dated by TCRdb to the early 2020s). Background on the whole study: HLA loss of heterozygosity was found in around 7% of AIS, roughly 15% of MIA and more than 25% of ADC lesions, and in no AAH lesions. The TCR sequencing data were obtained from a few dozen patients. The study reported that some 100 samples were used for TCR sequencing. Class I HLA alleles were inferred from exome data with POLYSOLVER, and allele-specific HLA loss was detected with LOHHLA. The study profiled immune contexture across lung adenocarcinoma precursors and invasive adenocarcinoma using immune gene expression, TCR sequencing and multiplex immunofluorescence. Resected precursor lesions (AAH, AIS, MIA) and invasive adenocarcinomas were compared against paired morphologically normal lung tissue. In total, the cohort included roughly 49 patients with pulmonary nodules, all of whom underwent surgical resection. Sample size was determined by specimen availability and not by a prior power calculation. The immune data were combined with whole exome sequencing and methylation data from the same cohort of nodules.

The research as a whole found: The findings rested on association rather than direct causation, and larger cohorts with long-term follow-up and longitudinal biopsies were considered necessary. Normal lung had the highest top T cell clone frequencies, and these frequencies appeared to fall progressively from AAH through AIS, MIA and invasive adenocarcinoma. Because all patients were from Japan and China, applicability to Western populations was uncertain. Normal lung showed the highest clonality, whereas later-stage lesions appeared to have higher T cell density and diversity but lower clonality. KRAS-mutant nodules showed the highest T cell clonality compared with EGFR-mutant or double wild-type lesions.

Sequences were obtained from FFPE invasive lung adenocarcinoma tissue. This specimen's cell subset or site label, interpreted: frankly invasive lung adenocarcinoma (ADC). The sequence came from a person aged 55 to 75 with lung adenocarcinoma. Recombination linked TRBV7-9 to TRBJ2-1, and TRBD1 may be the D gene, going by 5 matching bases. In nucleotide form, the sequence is TGTGCCAGCAGCTTAGGTCTCAGGGATGAGCAGTTCTTC. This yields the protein CASSLGLRDEQFF.